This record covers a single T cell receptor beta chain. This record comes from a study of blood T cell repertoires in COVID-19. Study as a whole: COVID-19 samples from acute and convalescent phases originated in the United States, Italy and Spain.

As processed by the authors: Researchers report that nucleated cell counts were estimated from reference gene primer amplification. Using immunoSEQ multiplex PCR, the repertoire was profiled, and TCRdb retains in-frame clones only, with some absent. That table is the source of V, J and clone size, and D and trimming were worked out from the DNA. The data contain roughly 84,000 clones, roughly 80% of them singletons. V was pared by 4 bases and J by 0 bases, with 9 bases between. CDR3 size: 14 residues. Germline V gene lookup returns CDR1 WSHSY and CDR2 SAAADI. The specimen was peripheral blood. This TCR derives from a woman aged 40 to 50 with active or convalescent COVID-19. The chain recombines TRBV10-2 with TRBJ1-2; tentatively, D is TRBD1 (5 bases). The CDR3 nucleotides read TGCGCCAGCAGTGCAGGGAGGGCTAACTATGGCTACACCTTC. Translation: CASSAGRANYGYTF.